Shown below are 13 T cell receptor beta chains from a single sample sequenced in a study of blood T cells in healthy people across ages. Using a J-beta primer mix together with a sample-barcoded 5' primer, a second PCR was run for about 7 to 12 cycles. TCRdb re-called the 5' RACE reads through MiXCR, storing one row per CDR3 protein. The sample lists 550,000 to 750,000 distinct CDR3 sequences; around a fifth were seen once. The sequenced sample consisted of blood. Receptors were obtained from a man between 65 and 85 years old in good health.

The chain couples TRBV12-3 or TRBV12-4 to TRBJ1-1, with TRBD1 as a possible D gene (6 bases). The CDR3 length is 14 residues. Trimming left V 7 bases short and J 1 base short, with 13 bases between. As DNA, the CDR3 is TGTGCCAGCAACCCGGGACAACCGAACACTGAAGCTTTCTTT. Encoded protein: CASNPGQPNTEAFF.

This clonotype came up a few times. The rearrangement joins TRBV20-1 to TRBJ2-3; possibly TRBD2 for D (6 bases). CDR3 length equals 14 residues. Germline-derived CDR1 and CDR2 are DFQATT and SNEGSKA (reference sequence). V shed 6 bases and J shed 4 bases, with 17 bases lying between them. The CDR3, as DNA: TGCAGTGCCCAGATGGGGGGTATAGCAGATACGCAGTATTTT. This codes for CSAQMGGIADTQYF.

This clonotype was recorded a few times. The V call is TRBV7-3, the J call TRBJ1-2; no clear D. The germline CDR1 and CDR2 sequences are SGHTA and FQGTGA. V gave up 5 bases and J gave up 2 bases, with 15 bases separating them. CDR3 size: 15 residues. The DNA of the CDR3 is TGTGCCAGCAGCACCACCGGGCCCCAAAACTATGGCTACACCTTC. Residues: CASSTTGPQNYGYTF.

This clonotype appeared once. The CDR3 spells CSTRTLPLAKNIQYF. CDR3 DNA sequence: TGCAGCACCAGGACTTTACCCCTAGCCAAAAACATTCAGTACTTC. The chain uses TRBV29-1 and TRBJ2-4; D might be TRBD2 (5 bases). The V end lost 8 bases, the J end lost 0 bases, and 17 bases lay between the germline ends. Germline V gene data show CDR1 as SQVTM and CDR2 as ANQGSEA. The CDR3 has 15 residues.

Turning to this clonotype: At one boundary the junction diverges from the germline segment, which might be a read error. The CDR3 here is CSISESDGTPYEQYF. The CDR3 bases are TGTTCCATCAGTGAGTCTGACGGGACCCCCTACGAGCAGTACTTC. This sequence joins TRBV10-3 and TRBJ2-7, with D perhaps matching TRBD1 or TRBD2 (5 bases each). The CDR3 length is 15 residues. Germline V gives CDR1 ENHRY, CDR2 SYGVKD.

This chain uses TRBV2 with TRBJ1-2; 10 bases align to TRBD1. CDR1 is SNHLY, CDR2 FYNNEI, per germline. CDR3 size: 15 residues. Trimming removed 8 bases from V and 5 bases from J; junction bases left unmatched: 11. The CDR3 DNA follows: TGTGCCAGCGAGGAAGGGACAGGGGTACGGTATGGCTACACCTTC. Amino acids: CASEEGTGVRYGYTF.

This clonotype was observed once. V and J are TRBV10-3 and TRBJ2-1, with TRBD1 as a possible D gene (7 bases). Gene TRBJ2-5 matches the end of the DNA better, so the J call may be wrong. This CDR3 has 14 residues. Per the germline V gene, CDR1 is ENHRY and CDR2 is SYGVKD. For the CDR3, the DNA is TGTGCCGCCAAGGGGGGCACAGGGGAAGAGACCCAGTACTTC. As protein: CAAKGGTGEETQYF.

The CDR3 DNA is TGTGCCAGCAGAGCTCCTTCTTTTAGAGGCGAGCAGTACTTC. It yields the protein CASRAPSFRGEQYF. The V gene is TRBV28, the J gene TRBJ2-7; D not resolved. This CDR3 has 14 amino acids. Trimming pared 6 bases from V and 6 bases from J, leaving 18 bases between. CDR1 and CDR2 from the germline V gene are MDHEN and SYDVKM.

Worth noting for this clonotype: Given a much more abundant clone one base away, this may be a read error. The final CDR3 position lacks the conserved phenylalanine or tryptophan, pointing to a likely read error. The V call is TRBV28, the J call TRBJ2-3, with D perhaps TRBD1 or TRBD2 (5 bases each). CDR1 is MDHEN, CDR2 SYDVKM, per germline. This CDR3 spans 12 amino acids. Deletions cut 5 bases from V and 6 bases from J, with 9 bases between. DNA of the CDR3: TGTGCCAGCAGTATCAGGGACGATACGCAGTATTTG. It is translated as CASSIRDDTQYL.

This clonotype appeared a few times. The gene calls are TRBV24-1 and TRBJ2-3; D uncertain. The CDR3 has 16 amino acids. The V end was cut by 12 bases, the J end by 0 bases, with 21 bases between. Germline loops: CDR1 KGHDR, CDR2 SFDVKD. CDR3 amino acids: CAAQFLAATSTDTQYF. As DNA, the CDR3 is TGTGCCGCCCAATTCTTGGCCGCAACGAGCACAGATACGCAGTATTTT.

At least ten counts were recorded for this clonotype. The chain has TRBV15 and TRBJ1-1, with no clear D. The germline V gene has CDR1 LNHNV and CDR2 YYDKDF (reference sequence). The CDR3 length is 12 residues. Trimming shortened V by 0 bases and J by 1 base, and 0 bases separated the two germline ends. The CDR3 sequence: CATSRENTEAFF. The DNA for the CDR3 is TGTGCCACCAGCAGAGAGAACACTGAAGCTTTCTTT.

V is TRBV5-1 and J is TRBJ2-4, with TRBD1 as a possible D gene (6 bases). Germline V gene sequence: CDR1 SGHRS, CDR2 YFSETQ. Trimming pared 0 bases from V and 5 bases from J, leaving 9 bases between. This CDR3 has 14 amino acids. DNA of the CDR3: TGCGCCAGCAGCTTGGGGGCAGGGGAAAACATTCAGTACTTC. Its translation is CASSLGAGENIQYF.

A few counts support this clonotype. J is TRBJ2-5 and V is TRBV5-1; D might be TRBD1 (6 bases). The assigned J gene may be wrong: the sequence end matches TRBJ2-1 better. CDR1 and CDR2 from the germline V gene are SGHRS and YFSETQ. This CDR3 is 14 amino acids long. In nucleotides, the CDR3 is TGCGCCAGCAGCATGCAAGGACAGAACAATGAGCAGTTCTTC. Translation: CASSMQGQNNEQFF.